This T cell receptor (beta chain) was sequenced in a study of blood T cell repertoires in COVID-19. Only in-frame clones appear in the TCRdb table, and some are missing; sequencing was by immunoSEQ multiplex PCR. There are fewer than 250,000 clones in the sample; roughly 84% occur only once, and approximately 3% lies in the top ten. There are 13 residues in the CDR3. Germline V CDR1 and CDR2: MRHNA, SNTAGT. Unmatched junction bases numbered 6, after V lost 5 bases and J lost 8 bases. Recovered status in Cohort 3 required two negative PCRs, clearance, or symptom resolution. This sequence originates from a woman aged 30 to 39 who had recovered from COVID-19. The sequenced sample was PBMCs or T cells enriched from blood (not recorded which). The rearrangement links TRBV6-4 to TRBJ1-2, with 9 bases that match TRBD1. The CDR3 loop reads CASSLDRGRGYTF. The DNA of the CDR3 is TGTGCCAGCAGTCTGGACAGGGGACGGGGCTACACCTTC.